This T cell receptor beta chain was found in a study of control samples from healthy donors and cancer patients. CDR3 length: 11 residues. The V gene lost 0 bases and the J gene lost 3 bases, with 0 bases spanning the gap. From germline, CDR1 is MNHNS and CDR2 SASEGT. The data were produced by immunoSEQ multiplex PCR, yet TCRdb's version contains in-frame clones alone and is incomplete. This table holds about 57,000 clones, less than 95% found once. By share, this clone ranks as medium-sized. The sequenced sample consisted of PBMCs. The gene calls are TRBV6-1 and TRBJ2-7; D uncertain. This clonotype originated in a man younger than 40 with colorectal cancer. This chain's CDR3 is CASSEAYEQYF. CDR3 DNA sequence: TGTGCCAGCAGTGAAGCCTACGAGCAGTACTTC.